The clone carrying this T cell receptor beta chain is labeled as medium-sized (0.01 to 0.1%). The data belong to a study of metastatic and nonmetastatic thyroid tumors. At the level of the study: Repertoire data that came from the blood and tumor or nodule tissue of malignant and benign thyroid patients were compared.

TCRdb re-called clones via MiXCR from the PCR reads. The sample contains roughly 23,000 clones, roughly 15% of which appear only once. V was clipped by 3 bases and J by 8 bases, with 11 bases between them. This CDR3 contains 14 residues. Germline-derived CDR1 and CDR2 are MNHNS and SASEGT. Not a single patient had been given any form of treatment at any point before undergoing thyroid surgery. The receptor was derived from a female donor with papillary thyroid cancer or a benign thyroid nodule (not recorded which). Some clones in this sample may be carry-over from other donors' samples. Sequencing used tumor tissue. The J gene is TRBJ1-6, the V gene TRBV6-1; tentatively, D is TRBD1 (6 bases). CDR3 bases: TGTGCCAGCAGTGACTGGCAGGGGCATTCACCCCTCCACTTT. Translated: CASSDWQGHSPLHF.